This T cell receptor (beta chain) was identified during a study of T cell responses to AZD1222 COVID-19 vaccine. Measured with immunoSEQ multiplex PCR; TCRdb has only the in-frame clones, and not every one. The profile covers about 57,000 clones, with around 87% appearing a single time and over 15% taken by the ten largest. Study-level findings and limits: Nearly half of spike-specific TCRs reportedly target variant regions that are unmutated in the B.1.351 and B.1.1.7 variants. The donor cohort was predominantly white British with a female majority, and clonal diversity may have been underestimated.

The germline V gene encodes CDR1 LGHDT and CDR2 YNNKEL (reference sequence). V lost 0 bases to trimming and J lost 5 bases, with 10 bases between them. This CDR3 spans 14 amino acids. To note about this clone: What it binds is not known.

This sequence joins TRBV3-1 (or the pseudogene TRBV3-2) and TRBJ1-1; D is perhaps TRBD1 (5 bases). The sequence was collected from an adult in good health. This specimen was peripheral blood, taken on day 0 of AZD1222 vaccination. The CDR3 reads CASSQDLGETEAFF. The DNA for the CDR3 is TGTGCCAGCAGCCAAGATTTAGGGGAAACTGAAGCTTTCTTT.